A single sample is the source of the 6 T cell receptor beta chains below, sequenced in a study of Ad26.COV2.S vaccination and SARS-CoV-2 variants. The assay was immunoSEQ multiplex PCR, and TCRdb's table has in-frame clones only and misses some. The table includes about 350,000 clones, roughly nine tenths detected once. Sequencing was performed on peripheral blood, taken after recovery from COVID-19. The receptors shown here come from a human donor who had recovered from COVID-19.

In this sample, this clone turned up once. This chain uses TRBV6-5 with TRBJ2-3; D is unclear. Germline V gives CDR1 MNHEY, CDR2 SVGAGI. Trimming cost V 2 bases and J 3 bases, with 12 bases left between them. The CDR3 totals 15 residues. As DNA, the CDR3 is TGTGCCAGCAGTTACAACCCTCTGGGAACAGATACGCAGTATTTT. Its translation: CASSYNPLGTDTQYF.

V is TRBV5-6 and J is TRBJ2-1, with D possibly being TRBD2 (5 bases). The CDR3 is 13 residues long. Looked up from germline, CDR1 is SGHDT and CDR2 is YYEEEE. V was cut by 1 base and J by 5 bases, with 7 bases left in between. The chain's CDR3 is CASSLTRHNEQFF. Here the CDR3 DNA reads TGTGCCAGCAGCTTGACTAGACACAATGAGCAGTTCTTC.

The CDR3: CASSLIGNTIYF. DNA for the CDR3: TGTGCCAGCAGCTTGATTGGAAACACCATATATTTT. The V and J genes are TRBV11-2 and TRBJ1-3; no firm D call. This CDR3 is 12 amino acids long. V lost 3 bases to trimming and J lost 3 bases, with 3 bases between them. Looked up from germline, CDR1 is SGHAT and CDR2 is FQNNGV.

This chain connects TRBV9 to TRBJ2-5, with 7 bases lining up with TRBD2. Germline V gene lookup returns CDR1 SGDLS and CDR2 YYNGEE. The CDR3 is 16 amino acids. The V segment lost 3 bases and the J segment 5 bases; nucleotides outside the gene matches: 13. CDR3 nucleotides: TGTGCCAGCAGCGGACGGGGGGTAGATGGTCTGGAGACCCAGTACTTC. Translated: CASSGRGVDGLETQYF.

The chain carries TRBV11-2 and TRBJ2-1; TRBD2 matches 7 bases. The CDR3 loop spans 12 amino acids. After removal of 4 bases from V and 6 bases from J, the junction contained 0 bases not matched to a gene. Germline V CDR1 and CDR2: SGHAT, FQNNGV. The DNA of the CDR3 is TGTGCCAGCAGCTCGGGGGGCAATGAGCAGTTCTTC. Translated: CASSSGGNEQFF.

J is TRBJ2-7 and V is TRBV5-4; 8 bases agree with TRBD1. This CDR3 comprises 16 residues. Germline V lookup: CDR1 SGHNT, CDR2 YYREEE (reference sequence). V was pared by 3 bases and J by 3 bases, with 11 bases of the junction left unmatched. The CDR3 DNA reads TGTGCCAGCAGCTCGATGGGACAGGAGATGGGCTACGAGCAGTACTTC. Protein sequence: CASSSMGQEMGYEQYF.